A few counts support the clone carrying this T cell receptor beta chain. The sample originates from a study of blood T cell repertoires in COVID-19. Study-level information: COVID-19 samples collected from the United States, Italy and Spain covered acute and convalescent phases. The cDNA or gDNA used as material had been derived from T cells, B-cell-depleted T cells, or PBMCs.

Authors' methods: Amplification with reference gene primers provided the estimates of nucleated cell counts. The repertoire was sequenced with immunoSEQ multiplex PCR; TCRdb's copy has only in-frame clones and lacks some. That table supplies the V and J calls and clone size; D and trimming were determined from the DNA. The sample lists 250,000 to 300,000 clones, roughly 87% occurring once. Germline V gene data show CDR1 as SGHRS and CDR2 as YFSETQ. This CDR3 is built from 12 residues. The ends lost 4 bases at V and 7 bases at J; junction bases unmatched: 4. The receptor was isolated from a woman between 50 and 59 years old who had recovered from COVID-19. The chain uses TRBV5-1 and TRBJ1-1; 7 bases agree with TRBD1. The material sequenced was peripheral blood. The CDR3 DNA reads TGCGCCAGCAGCACGGGGACAGATGAAGCTTTCTTT. This translates into CASSTGTDEAFF.